The rows below give T cell receptor beta chains drawn from one sample of a study of beta chain features in type 1 diabetes. TCRdb's table, derived via immunoSEQ multiplex PCR, lists solely in-frame clones and lacks some. The data contain around 150,000 clones, about 9.4% of them singletons. The sequenced sample consisted of central memory CD4+ T cells from blood. The receptor set was obtained from a man aged 25-40 years with type 1 diabetes. Each CDR3 is given with its conserved first and last residue. D genes are given only for firm matches. Only some rows state a clone size, as once, few, many or a class for expanded clones.

V gene: TRBV30; clone size: few; D gene: TRBD1; J gene: TRBJ2-7; CDR3 DNA: TGTGCCTGGAGGGGGACAGGATGGACTTACGAGCAGTACTTC; CDR3 protein: CAWRGTGWTYEQYF
V gene: TRBV15; clone size: few; D gene: TRBD1; J gene: TRBJ1-5; CDR3 DNA: TGTGCCACCAGCCGAGGACAGGGTAGACGTCAGCCCCAGCATTTT; CDR3 protein: CATSRGQGRRQPQHF
V gene: TRBV29-1; clone size: few; D gene: -; J gene: TRBJ2-2; CDR3 DNA: TGCAGCGTAGGGGCAGGGTCCGGGGAGCTGTTTTTT; CDR3 protein: CSVGAGSGELFF
V gene: TRBV7-7; clone size: -; D gene: TRBD1; J gene: TRBJ2-4; CDR3 DNA: TGTGCTAGCAGCCCGGGACAGGGGGCGAAGTTGGACTTC; CDR3 protein: CASSPGQGAKLDF
V gene: TRBV7-3; clone size: few; D gene: -; J gene: TRBJ2-5; CDR3 DNA: TGTGCCAGCAGCGAGACAGGTTCGTGGACCCAGTACTTC; CDR3 protein: CASSETGSWTQYF
V gene: TRBV29-1; clone size: few; D gene: -; J gene: TRBJ2-1; CDR3 DNA: TGCAGCGTTGAAGGAGGCAGCGATGAGCAGTTCTTC; CDR3 protein: CSVEGGSDEQFF
V gene: TRBV7-3; clone size: -; D gene: -; J gene: TRBJ2-2; CDR3 DNA: TGTGCCAGCAGCTTAGTGCGATTACCGGCCGGGGAGCTGTTTTTT; CDR3 protein: CASSLVRLPAGELFF
V gene: TRBV7-3; clone size: -; D gene: -; J gene: TRBJ1-2; CDR3 DNA: TGTGCCAGCAGCCAGTCACCGGACAGAAACTATGGCTACACCTTC; CDR3 protein: CASSQSPDRNYGYTF
V gene: TRBV21-1; clone size: few; D gene: -; J gene: TRBJ2-2; CDR3 DNA: TGTGCCAGCAGCAAAGATGGACTAGCGGGAGTCGGGGAGCTGTTTTTT; CDR3 protein: CASSKDGLAGVGELFF
V gene: TRBV7-9; clone size: -; D gene: TRBD1; J gene: TRBJ2-1; CDR3 DNA: TGTGCCAGCAGCTTAGGGCCTGGACAGGGGGCGAATGAGCAGTTCTTC; CDR3 protein: CASSLGPGQGANEQFF
V gene: TRBV27; clone size: once; D gene: -; J gene: TRBJ2-3; CDR3 DNA: TGTGCCAGCACCGACAGAACAGATACGCAGTATTTT; CDR3 protein: CASTDRTDTQYF
V gene: TRBV7-9; clone size: few; D gene: -; J gene: TRBJ1-3; CDR3 DNA: TGTGCCAGCAGCTTAGGAGTCCCTGGAAACACCATATATTTT; CDR3 protein: CASSLGVPGNTIYF
V gene: TRBV18; clone size: few; D gene: -; J gene: TRBJ2-7; CDR3 DNA: TGTGCCAGCTCACCACCGGAGGCCACCTACGAGCAGTACTTC; CDR3 protein: CASSPPEATYEQYF
V gene: TRBV7-3; clone size: few; D gene: TRBD2; J gene: TRBJ2-1; CDR3 DNA: TGTGCCAGCAGCTTAGGGCGGGAGCTATATAATGAGCAGTTCTTC; CDR3 protein: CASSLGRELYNEQFF
V gene: TRBV5-1; clone size: few; D gene: -; J gene: TRBJ2-7; CDR3 DNA: TGCGCCAGCAGCTTCACGGGACTGATCTACGAGCAGTACTTC; CDR3 protein: CASSFTGLIYEQYF
V gene: TRBV9; clone size: few; D gene: -; J gene: TRBJ2-5; CDR3 DNA: TGTGCCAGCAGCGCTGGCAGCGGGCACCAACAAGAGACCCAGTACTTC; CDR3 protein: CASSAGSGHQQETQYF
V gene: TRBV11-2; clone size: few; D gene: TRBD1; J gene: TRBJ1-2; CDR3 DNA: TGTGCCAGCAGCCGGGACAGGGGCTATGGCTACACCTTC; CDR3 protein: CASSRDRGYGYTF
V gene: TRBV28; clone size: -; D gene: -; J gene: TRBJ1-2; CDR3 DNA: TGTGCCAGCAGTCAAACAGGGTACTATGGCTACACCTTC; CDR3 protein: CASSQTGYYGYTF
V gene: TRBV27; clone size: -; D gene: TRBD2; J gene: TRBJ2-1; CDR3 DNA: TGTGCCAGCAGTTTAGCGGGAGCTTACAATGAGCAGTTCTTC; CDR3 protein: CASSLAGAYNEQFF
V gene: TRBV28; clone size: few; D gene: -; J gene: TRBJ2-7; CDR3 DNA: TGTGCCAGCAGTTTACAGGGGTGGGAGCAGTACTTC; CDR3 protein: CASSLQGWEQYF
V gene: TRBV28; clone size: -; D gene: -; J gene: TRBJ1-2; CDR3 DNA: TGTGCCAGCAGGGATTCAGGCAGGGCAAACTCGCGTGGCTACACCTTC; CDR3 protein: CASRDSGRANSRGYTF
V gene: TRBV4-2; clone size: few; D gene: -; J gene: TRBJ2-5; CDR3 DNA: TGTGCCAGCAGCTCCCGGACCCAGAAGGGGGAGACCCAGTACTTC; CDR3 protein: CASSSRTQKGETQYF
V gene: TRBV7-2; clone size: -; D gene: -; J gene: TRBJ1-2; CDR3 DNA: TGTGCCAGCAGCTTAGCCGGGGGGGGAAGGGACTATGGCTACACCTTC; CDR3 protein: CASSLAGGGRDYGYTF
V gene: TRBV7-8; clone size: few; D gene: -; J gene: TRBJ2-3; CDR3 DNA: TGTGCCAGCAGCCCCTCCGGGTCCAGCACAGATACGCAGTATTTT; CDR3 protein: CASSPSGSSTDTQYF
V gene: TRBV29-1; clone size: few; D gene: TRBD2; J gene: TRBJ2-1; CDR3 DNA: TGCAGCGTTGTACTAGCGGGCCCTAATGAGCAGTTCTTC; CDR3 protein: CSVVLAGPNEQFF